These 19 T cell receptor beta chains were all obtained from the same sample, sequenced in a study of T cell changes during pregnancy in multiple sclerosis. Sequencing was performed with immunoSEQ multiplex PCR; in TCRdb, only in-frame clones are kept and a portion is missing. The sample contains 50,000 or so clones, around 93% of which appear only once. The sequencing used CD4+ T cells from peripheral blood mononuclear cells, collected after pregnancy. These receptors came from a female donor with multiple sclerosis, enrolled in a pregnancy study.

V and J are TRBV2 and TRBJ1-1; D ambiguous. Per germline, CDR1 SNHLY and CDR2 FYNNEI. The CDR3 consists of 11 residues. Trimming left V 5 bases short and J 11 bases short, with 12 bases between. The chain's CDR3 is CASSSDKVAFF. DNA of the CDR3: TGTGCCAGCAGTTCCGACAAAGTTGCTTTCTTT.

The chain is built from TRBV7-9 and TRBJ2-5; possibly TRBD1 for D (5 bases). Germline assignment: CDR1 SEHNR and CDR2 FQNEAQ (reference sequence). V lost 8 bases, J lost 7 bases, and 20 bases lay in between. The CDR3 runs 14 residues. CDR3: CASGLTDLRGTQYF. The CDR3 region has the DNA TGTGCCAGCGGGTTGACAGACCTAAGGGGGACCCAGTACTTC.

The V gene is TRBV4-2, the J gene TRBJ1-1, with 11 positions matching TRBD1. The CDR3 has 17 residues. From germline, CDR1 is LGHNA and CDR2 YNFKEQ. Trimming cost V 3 bases and J 5 bases; bases outside gene matches: 11. The CDR3 DNA is TGTGCCAGCAGCCATCACTCCGGGACAGGGGGGAGGACTGAAGCTTTCTTT. Amino acid sequence: CASSHHSGTGGRTEAFF.

This sequence joins TRBV30 and TRBJ2-5; D is uncertain. Trimming cost V 8 bases and J 5 bases, with 12 bases left between them. This CDR3 is built from 11 residues. Germline V gene sequence: CDR1 GTSNPN, CDR2 SVGIG (reference sequence). CDR3: CAGSPGETQYF. The CDR3, as DNA: TGTGCCGGAAGCCCCGGGGAGACCCAGTACTTC. Full variable domain (remainder filled in from reference TRBV30 and TRBJ2-5): SQTIHQWPATLVQPVGSPLSLECTVEGTSNPNLYWYRQAAGRGLQLLFYSVGIGQISSEVPQNLSASRPQDRQFILSSKKLLLSDSGFYLCAGSPGETQYFGPGTRLLVL.

The CDR3 loop reads CASSLDPPSPGETEAFF. CDR3 coding DNA: TGTGCCAGCAGCTTAGATCCCCCGTCACCAGGGGAGACTGAAGCTTTCTTT. The chain is built from TRBV11-2 and TRBJ1-1; perhaps TRBD1 as D (6 bases). Trimming stripped 0 bases from V and 5 bases from J, with 19 bases between. Germline V gene data show CDR1 as SGHAT and CDR2 as FQNNGV. The CDR3 has 17 residues.

V gene TRBV28 combines with J gene TRBJ1-2, with D hard to call. Germline CDR1 reads MDHEN; CDR2 reads SYDVKM. CDR3 length: 14 amino acids. The V end lost 2 bases, the J end lost 8 bases, and 15 bases lay between the germline ends. DNA of the CDR3: TGTGCCAGCAGTTTAAATCGGGTCGCAAGCGGCTACACCTTC. Its protein product is CASSLNRVASGYTF.

This clone came up once. This chain connects TRBV29-1 to TRBJ2-3; TRBD1 aligns across 7 bases. From germline, CDR1 is SQVTM and CDR2 ANQGSEA. The junction had 9 bases not matched to a gene; V was cut back by 4 bases and J by 8 bases. The CDR3 extends over 13 amino acids. CDR3 coding DNA: TGCAGCGTTGCTCAGGGGGAAACTGGTACGCAGTATTTT. Translation gives CSVAQGETGTQYF.

The chain uses TRBV5-1 and TRBJ1-3, with 7 positions matching TRBD1. CDR3 size: 14 residues. The V gene's germline CDR1 is SGHRS and CDR2 YFSETQ. With V trimmed by 7 bases and J by 0 bases, 4 bases remained unmatched. The CDR3 region has the DNA TGCGCCAGCCGACAGGGTTCCTCTGGAAACACCATATATTTT. It is translated as CASRQGSSGNTIYF.

This clone showed up just a few times. CDR3 region: CASSLAGGGSSEKLFF. The DNA of the CDR3 is TGTGCCAGCAGCTTAGCAGGGGGCGGGTCTAGCGAAAAACTGTTTTTT. The rearrangement links TRBV7-2 to TRBJ1-4, with TRBD1 matching 7 bases. The CDR3 spans 16 residues. The junction had 9 bases not matched to a gene; V was cut back by 0 bases and J by 8 bases. Germline values: CDR1 SGHTA, CDR2 FQGNSA.

The count of this clone is one. The chain recombines TRBV4-3 with TRBJ1-6; maybe TRBD1 (6 bases). V lost 2 bases and J lost 0, with 11 bases in between. The CDR3 extends over 17 amino acids. Germline-derived CDR1 and CDR2 are LGHNA and YSLEER. DNA for the CDR3: TGCGCCAGCAGCCAACTCACAGGGAGCTCCTATAATTCACCCCTCCACTTT. Translation: CASSQLTGSSYNSPLHF.

The chain combines TRBV5-1 with TRBJ2-5; possible D gene TRBD1, 5 bases. This CDR3 region has 15 residues. V lost 0 bases and J 1 base, leaving 10 bases between the germline ends. CDR1 is SGHRS and CDR2 is YFSETQ in the germline V gene. CDR3: CASSLDRRSQETQYF. Written as DNA, the CDR3 is TGCGCCAGCAGCTTGGACAGGCGTAGCCAAGAGACCCAGTACTTC.

This rearrangement joins TRBV6-6 to TRBJ2-1; TRBD2 aligns across 11 bases. Trimming took 6 bases from V and 6 from J; bases not matched to a gene: 7. This CDR3 contains 15 residues. In germline, CDR1 is MNHNY, CDR2 SVGAGI (reference sequence). This CDR3 reads CASSAGLAAINEQFF. CDR3 in DNA: TGTGCCAGCAGCGCGGGACTAGCGGCGATCAATGAGCAGTTCTTC.

This chain connects TRBV4-3 to TRBJ1-4, with D uncertain. Trimming stripped 0 bases from V and 0 bases from J, with 8 bases between. The CDR3 is 16 amino acids. Germline V lookup: CDR1 LGHNA, CDR2 YSLEER. CDR3 DNA: TGCGCCAGCAGCCAAGAACTTCAAGCAACTAATGAAAAACTGTTTTTT. As protein: CASSQELQATNEKLFF.

This sequence joins TRBV6-1 and TRBJ2-5; the D gene is possibly TRBD2 (5 bases). The ends were cut back, 6 bases at V and 1 base at J, with 9 bases in the middle. Germline assignment: CDR1 MNHNS and CDR2 SASEGT. The CDR3 length is 13 residues. CDR3 DNA sequence: TGTGCCAGCAGCTGGGAGTTCCAAGAGACCCAGTACTTC. Its protein is CASSWEFQETQYF.

This sequence joins TRBV7-9 and TRBJ1-2, with D maybe TRBD1 (6 bases). Trimming removed 8 bases at V and 4 bases at J, with 14 bases between. The CDR3 length is 13 residues. In germline, CDR1 is SEHNR, CDR2 FQNEAQ (reference sequence). The CDR3, as DNA: TGTGCCAGCTCGGACAGTACTATCTATGGCTACACCTTC. Translation gives CASSDSTIYGYTF.

The gene calls are TRBV5-4 and TRBJ2-7; 13 bases are a match to TRBD2. There are 14 residues in the CDR3. The junction had 2 bases not matched to a gene; V was cut back by 4 bases and J by 4 bases. Germline V gene data show CDR1 as SGHNT and CDR2 as YYREEE (reference sequence). CDR3 residues: CASSPGLAGYEQYF. CDR3 DNA: TGTGCCAGCAGCCCGGGACTAGCGGGATACGAGCAGTACTTC.

This clone showed up just once. This rearrangement joins TRBV29-1 to TRBJ2-2, with a weak D call TRBD2 (5 bases). There are 15 residues in the CDR3. Germline CDR1 is SQVTM and CDR2 is ANQGSEA. The ends were cut back, 5 bases at V and 1 base at J, with 14 bases in the middle. CDR3: CSVKGPGLNTGELFF. CDR3 DNA: TGCAGCGTTAAAGGACCGGGATTGAACACCGGGGAGCTGTTTTTT.

V gene TRBV11-1 combines with J gene TRBJ2-3; 8 bases align to TRBD2. This CDR3 has 16 amino acids. Germline CDR1 SGHAT, CDR2 FQDESV (reference sequence). Germline trimming cut 3 bases from V and 0 bases from J; bases unmatched to any gene: 5. CDR3 coding DNA: TGTGCCAGCAGCTTGGAACTAGCGGCTAGCACAGATACGCAGTATTTT. This codes for CASSLELAASTDTQYF.

The chain carries TRBV2 and TRBJ1-1; 7 positions agree with TRBD1. The CDR3 covers 15 residues. V shed 0 bases and J 5 bases; nucleotides not matched to a gene: 6. Germline CDR1 and CDR2: SNHLY and FYNNEI. The CDR3, as DNA: TGTGCCAGCAGTGAAGCGACGGGACAGAGGACTGAAGCTTTCTTT. This translates into CASSEATGQRTEAFF.